Below, one T cell receptor beta chain is given with its context. No antigen is known for it. From germline, CDR1 is KGHSH and CDR2 LQKENI. V gave up 6 bases and J gave up 3 bases; unmatched junction bases: 12. This CDR3 has 16 residues. This specimen comes from a study of graft-versus-host responses after intestinal transplantation. Whole-study findings and limits: Allograft graft-versus-host to host-versus-graft clonal ratios ran high in patients with graft-donor T cell macrochimerism.

Sequencing used immunoSEQ multiplex PCR; TCRdb keeps in-frame clones, though not all of them. The sample yields about 100,000 clones, 85% to 95% seen once. Sequencing used unstimulated CD8+ T cells sorted from spleen or lymph node cells, obtained before intestinal transplant. The chain carries TRBV18 and TRBJ2-7; TRBD1 aligns across 9 bases. The source of this sequence is a human donor who received an intestinal transplant. As DNA, the CDR3 is TGTGCCAGCTCTGGCGGCCGGGACAGGGCTGTCTACGAGCAGTACTTC. This codes for CASSGGRDRAVYEQYF.